This TCR beta chain stems from a study of T-cell reconstitution after alpha-beta-depleted transplantation in children. This CDR3 has 13 amino acids. Unmatched junction bases numbered 5, after V lost 6 bases and J lost 4 bases. Germline V gene lookup returns CDR1 MNHNS and CDR2 SASEGT. This clonotype has only a few counts. It was with unique molecular identifiers that the TCRbeta library was prepared. TCRdb called the PCR reads again in MiXCR, with one record for every CDR3 protein. The repertoire holds approximately 400,000 distinct CDR3 sequences, with roughly a tenth as singletons. The chain uses TRBV6-1 and TRBJ2-7, with 8 bases fitting TRBD1. Sample: PBMCs from the stem cell graft donor, taken from the stem cell graft. The sequence derives from a human donor who donated a stem cell graft to a child with acute myeloid leukemia. CDR3: CASRADRGYEQYF. The CDR3 DNA reads TGTGCCAGCAGGGCCGACAGGGGTTACGAGCAGTACTTC.